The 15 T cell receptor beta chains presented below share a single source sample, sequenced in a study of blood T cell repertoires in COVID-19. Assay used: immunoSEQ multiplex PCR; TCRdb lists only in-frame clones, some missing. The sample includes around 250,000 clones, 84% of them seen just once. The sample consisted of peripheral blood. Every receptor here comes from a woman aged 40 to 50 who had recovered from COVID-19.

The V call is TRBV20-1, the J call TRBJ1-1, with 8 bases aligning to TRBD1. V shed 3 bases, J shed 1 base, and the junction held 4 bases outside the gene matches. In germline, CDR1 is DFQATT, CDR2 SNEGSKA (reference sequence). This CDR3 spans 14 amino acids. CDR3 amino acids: CSASPGGRNTEAFF. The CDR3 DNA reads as TGCAGTGCTAGTCCAGGGGGCCGGAACACTGAAGCTTTCTTT.

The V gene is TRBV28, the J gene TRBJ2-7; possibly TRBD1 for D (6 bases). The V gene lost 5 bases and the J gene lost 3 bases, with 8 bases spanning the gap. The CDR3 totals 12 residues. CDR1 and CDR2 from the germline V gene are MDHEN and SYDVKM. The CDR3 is CASSQGIYEQYF. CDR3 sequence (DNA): TGTGCCAGCAGTCAGGGGATCTACGAGCAGTACTTC.

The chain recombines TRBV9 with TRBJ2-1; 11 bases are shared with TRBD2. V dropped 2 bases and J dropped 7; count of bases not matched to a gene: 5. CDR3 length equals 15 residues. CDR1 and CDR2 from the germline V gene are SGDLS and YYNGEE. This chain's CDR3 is CASSVLTSGVNEQFF. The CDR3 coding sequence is TGTGCCAGCAGCGTCTTGACTAGCGGGGTAAATGAGCAGTTCTTC.

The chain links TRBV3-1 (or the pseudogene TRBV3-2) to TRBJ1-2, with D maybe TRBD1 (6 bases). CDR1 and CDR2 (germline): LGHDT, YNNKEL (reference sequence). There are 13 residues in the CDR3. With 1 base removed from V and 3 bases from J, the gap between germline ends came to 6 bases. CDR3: CASSQGQDYGYTF. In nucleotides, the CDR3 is TGTGCCAGCAGCCAAGGACAGGACTATGGCTACACCTTC.

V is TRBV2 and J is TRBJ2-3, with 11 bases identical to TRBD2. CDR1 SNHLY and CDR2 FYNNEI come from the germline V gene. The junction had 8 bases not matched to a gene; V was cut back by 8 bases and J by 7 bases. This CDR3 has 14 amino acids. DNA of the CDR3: TGTGCCAGCTCGAGGACTAGCGGGCAAAATACGCAGTATTTT. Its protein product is CASSRTSGQNTQYF.

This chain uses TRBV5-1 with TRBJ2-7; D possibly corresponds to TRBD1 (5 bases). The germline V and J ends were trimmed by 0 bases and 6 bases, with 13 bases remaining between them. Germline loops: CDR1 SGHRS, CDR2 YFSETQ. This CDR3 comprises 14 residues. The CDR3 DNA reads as TGCGCCAGCAGCTTGGAGGGGCATTCAGCCGAGCAGTACTTC. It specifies CASSLEGHSAEQYF.

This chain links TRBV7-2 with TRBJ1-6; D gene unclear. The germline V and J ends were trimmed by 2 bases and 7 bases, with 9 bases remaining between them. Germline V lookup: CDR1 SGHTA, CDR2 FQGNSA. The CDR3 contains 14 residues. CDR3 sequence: CASSLRRVNSPLHF. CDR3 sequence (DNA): TGTGCCAGCAGCTTAAGGCGGGTCAATTCACCCCTCCACTTT.

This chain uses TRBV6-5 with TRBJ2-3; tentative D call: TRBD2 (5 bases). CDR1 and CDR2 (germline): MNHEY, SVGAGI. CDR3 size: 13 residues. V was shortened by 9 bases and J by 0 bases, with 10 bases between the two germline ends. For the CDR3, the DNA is TGTGCCAGTAGACGGACTAGCACAGATACGCAGTATTTT. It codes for CASRRTSTDTQYF.

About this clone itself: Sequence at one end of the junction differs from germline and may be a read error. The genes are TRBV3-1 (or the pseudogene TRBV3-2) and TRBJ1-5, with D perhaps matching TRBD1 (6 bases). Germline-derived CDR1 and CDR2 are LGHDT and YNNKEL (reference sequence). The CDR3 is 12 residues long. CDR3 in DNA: TGTGCCAGCAGCCAAGGGACGACAGGCCTTAATTTT. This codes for CASSQGTTGLNF.

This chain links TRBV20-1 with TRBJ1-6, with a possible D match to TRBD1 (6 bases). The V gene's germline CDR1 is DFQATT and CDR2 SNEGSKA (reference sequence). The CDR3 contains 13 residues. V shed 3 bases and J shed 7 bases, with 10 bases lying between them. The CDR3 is CSASTGYNSPLHF. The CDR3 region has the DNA TGCAGTGCTAGTACAGGGTACAATTCACCCCTCCACTTT.

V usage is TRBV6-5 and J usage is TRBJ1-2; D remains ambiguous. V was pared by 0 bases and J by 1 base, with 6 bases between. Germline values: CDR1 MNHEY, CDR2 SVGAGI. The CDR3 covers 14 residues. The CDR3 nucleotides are TGTGCCAGCAGTTACTCCGCAGATAACTATGGCTACACCTTC. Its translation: CASSYSADNYGYTF.

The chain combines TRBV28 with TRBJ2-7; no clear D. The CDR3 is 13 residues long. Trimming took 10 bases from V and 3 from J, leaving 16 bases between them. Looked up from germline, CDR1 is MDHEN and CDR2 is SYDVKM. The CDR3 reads CATSRGFIYEQYF. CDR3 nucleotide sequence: TGTGCCACCTCCAGAGGATTCATCTACGAGCAGTACTTC.

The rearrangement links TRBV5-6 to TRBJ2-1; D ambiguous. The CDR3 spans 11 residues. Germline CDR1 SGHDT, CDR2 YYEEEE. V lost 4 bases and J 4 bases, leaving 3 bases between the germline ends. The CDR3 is CASSTYNEQFF. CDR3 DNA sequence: TGTGCCAGCAGCACATACAATGAGCAGTTCTTC.

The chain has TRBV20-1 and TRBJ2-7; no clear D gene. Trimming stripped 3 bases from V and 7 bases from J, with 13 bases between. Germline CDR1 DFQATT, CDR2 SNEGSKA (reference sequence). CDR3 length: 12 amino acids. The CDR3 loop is CSASPPAREQYF. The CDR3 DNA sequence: TGCAGTGCTAGTCCCCCGGCGAGGGAGCAGTACTTC.

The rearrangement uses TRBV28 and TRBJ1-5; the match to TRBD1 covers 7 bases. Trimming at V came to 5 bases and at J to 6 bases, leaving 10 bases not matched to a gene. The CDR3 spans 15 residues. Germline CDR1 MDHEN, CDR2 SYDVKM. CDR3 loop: CASSPIQGHRQPQHF. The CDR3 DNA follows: TGTGCCAGCAGTCCCATACAGGGGCACCGTCAGCCCCAGCATTTT.